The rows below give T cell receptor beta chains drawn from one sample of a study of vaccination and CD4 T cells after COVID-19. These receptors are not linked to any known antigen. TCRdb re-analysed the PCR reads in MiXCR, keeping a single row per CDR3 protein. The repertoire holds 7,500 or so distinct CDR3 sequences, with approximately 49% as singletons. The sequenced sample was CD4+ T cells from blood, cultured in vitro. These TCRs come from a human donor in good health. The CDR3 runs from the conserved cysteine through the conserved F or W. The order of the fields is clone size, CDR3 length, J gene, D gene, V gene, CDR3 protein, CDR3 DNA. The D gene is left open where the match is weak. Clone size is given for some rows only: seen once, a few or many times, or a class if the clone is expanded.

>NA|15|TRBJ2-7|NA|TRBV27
CASSFFPGQTYEQYF
TGTGCCAGCAGTTTTTTTCCAGGGCAAACCTACGAGCAGTACTTC
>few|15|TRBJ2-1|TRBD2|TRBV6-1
CASSGTSGSYNEQFF
TGTGCCAGCAGTGGTACTAGCGGCTCCTACAATGAGCAGTTCTTC
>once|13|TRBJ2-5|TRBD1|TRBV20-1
CSAGGQGAETQYF
TGCAGTGCGGGGGGACAGGGAGCAGAGACCCAGTACTTC
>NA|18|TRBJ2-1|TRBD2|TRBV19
CASSTVGTSGSTYNEQFF
TGTGCCAGTAGCACCGTCGGGACTAGCGGGAGTACTTACAATGAGCAGTTCTTC
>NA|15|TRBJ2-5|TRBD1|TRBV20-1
CSARDGTGAAETQYF
TGCAGTGCTAGGGACGGGACAGGGGCGGCGGAGACCCAGTACTTC
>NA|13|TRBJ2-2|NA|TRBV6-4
CASSYRDTGELFF
TGTGCCAGCAGTTACAGGGACACCGGGGAGCTGTTTTTT
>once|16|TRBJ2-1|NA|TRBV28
CASYSTGQGRGNEQFF
TGTGCCAGCTACTCTACGGGGCAGGGCCGGGGTAATGAGCAGTTCTTC
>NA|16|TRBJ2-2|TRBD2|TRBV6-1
CASRVQREVYTGELFF
TGTGCCAGCAGGGTCCAGCGGGAGGTTTACACCGGGGAGCTGTTTTTT
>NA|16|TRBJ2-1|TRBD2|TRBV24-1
CATSDKLAADYNEQFF
TGTGCCACCAGTGACAAACTAGCGGCAGATTACAATGAGCAGTTCTTC
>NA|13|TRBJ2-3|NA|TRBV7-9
CASSPLRGITQYF
TGTGCCAGCAGCCCTCTCCGAGGGATTACGCAGTATTTT
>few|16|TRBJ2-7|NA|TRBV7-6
CASSLAGTGPPYEQYF
TGTGCCAGCAGCTTAGCGGGGACCGGGCCACCCTACGAGCAGTACTTC
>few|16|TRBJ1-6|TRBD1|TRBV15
CATKSPGQGGSSPLHF
TGTGCCACCAAGTCACCGGGACAGGGCGGTAGTTCACCCCTCCACTTT
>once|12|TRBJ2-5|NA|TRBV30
CAWGEITETQYF
TGTGCCTGGGGGGAGATTACAGAGACCCAGTACTTC
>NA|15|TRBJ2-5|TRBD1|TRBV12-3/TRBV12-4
CASSSGQGYQETQYF
TGTGCCAGCAGTTCGGGACAGGGCTACCAAGAGACCCAGTACTTC
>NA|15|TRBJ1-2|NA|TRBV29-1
CSVEEAAGAPYGYTF
TGCAGCGTTGAAGAGGCGGCGGGGGCCCCCTATGGCTACACCTTC
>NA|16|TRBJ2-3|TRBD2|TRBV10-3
CAISELAGRATDTQYF
TGTGCCATCAGTGAGTTAGCGGGAAGGGCCACAGATACGCAGTATTTT
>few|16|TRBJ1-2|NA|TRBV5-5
CASSAGVAPTNYGYTF
TGTGCCAGCAGCGCCGGAGTGGCCCCGACTAACTATGGCTACACCTTC
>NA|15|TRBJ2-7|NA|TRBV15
CATSRSSLQGNEQYF
TGTGCCACCAGCAGATCTTCCCTACAGGGCAACGAGCAGTACTTC
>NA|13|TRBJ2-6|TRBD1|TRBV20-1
CSARPTGGNVLTF
TGCAGTGCTAGACCAACAGGGGGCAACGTCCTGACTTTC
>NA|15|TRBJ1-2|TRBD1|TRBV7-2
CASSSETGYGYGYTF
TGTGCCAGCAGCTCTGAGACAGGGTATGGCTATGGCTACACCTTC